The 17 T cell receptor beta chains listed next were all sequenced from one sample in a study of Graves' ophthalmopathy and Graves' hyperthyroidism. Scientists amplified the TCR beta CDR3 regions from RNA transcripts. HTBI primers were employed in first-round RT-PCR, then a second-round multiplex PCR followed. In TCRdb, the multiplex PCR reads were re-called with MiXCR into one record per CDR3 protein. The sample consists of some 750,000 distinct CDR3 sequences, around 40% of them appearing once. Sequences were obtained from peripheral blood. The receptors shown here come from an adult man with Graves' ophthalmopathy.

V gene TRBV11-1 combines with J gene TRBJ2-7; 9 bases map to TRBD1. The V segment lost 1 base and the J segment 6 bases; nucleotides outside the gene matches: 7. The CDR3 sequence is 15 residues long. Germline CDR1 reads SGHAT; CDR2 reads FQDESV (reference sequence). The CDR3 here is CASSLDGGQGTEQYF. CDR3 nucleotides: TGTGCCAGCAGCTTAGATGGGGGACAGGGAACCGAGCAGTACTTC.

This clonotype was observed many times. V is TRBV5-1 and J is TRBJ1-1; tentative D call: TRBD1 (5 bases). The germline gives CDR1 SGHRS, CDR2 YFSETQ. V lost 4 bases and J lost 1, with 11 bases in between. The CDR3 covers 14 residues. The CDR3 bases are TGCGCCAGCAGCGGGGGACCTTCGAACACTGAAGCTTTCTTT. It is translated as CASSGGPSNTEAFF.

This clonotype was detected a few times. At one end the junction does not follow the germline gene, possibly because of a read error. The chain links TRBV24-1 to TRBJ1-5, with D perhaps TRBD1 (5 bases). Germline V gene lookup returns CDR1 KGHDR and CDR2 SFDVKD. CDR3 length: 16 residues. CDR3 nucleotide sequence: TGTGCCAGCAGTGCGGGACCGCCCGACGCGAATCAGCCCCAGCATTTT. Translation gives CASSAGPPDANQPQHF.

This chain uses TRBV9 with TRBJ1-2; 7 nucleotides align to TRBD1. V was pared by 0 bases and J by 4 bases, with 12 bases of the junction left unmatched. The CDR3 consists of 17 residues. From germline, CDR1 is SGDLS and CDR2 YYNGEE. For the CDR3, the DNA is TGTGCCAGCAGCGTAGGCCCCCCTCGACAGGGAGGCTATGGCTACACCTTC. Translation: CASSVGPPRQGGYGYTF.

V and J are TRBV14 and TRBJ2-7; D is perhaps TRBD1 (6 bases). Germline CDR1 is SGHDN and CDR2 is FVKESK. The CDR3 contains 15 residues. Trimming shortened V by 3 bases and J by 4 bases, and 16 bases separated the two germline ends. CDR3 loop: CASSQDSGGVYEQYF. The CDR3 DNA reads TGTGCCAGCAGCCAGGACAGTGGGGGAGTATACGAGCAGTACTTC.

At least ten counts were recorded for this clonotype. This rearrangement joins TRBV20-1 to TRBJ1-2; no firm D call. Germline V gene sequence: CDR1 DFQATT, CDR2 SNEGSKA (reference sequence). CDR3 length: 13 amino acids. V was pared by 6 bases and J by 4 bases, with 15 bases between. The CDR3 reads CSAPRTEIYGYTF. The DNA for the CDR3 is TGCAGTGCCCCCAGGACGGAGATCTATGGCTACACCTTC.

This chain connects TRBV2 to TRBJ1-1; 7 positions match TRBD1. CDR1 and CDR2 (germline): SNHLY, FYNNEI. The CDR3 contains 16 residues. After removal of 5 bases from V and 5 bases from J, the junction contained 14 bases not matched to a gene. The CDR3 coding sequence is TGTGCCAGCAGTTTATCAGGGGGACGATCGGAAACTGAAGCTTTCTTT. It is translated as CASSLSGGRSETEAFF.

This clonotype has a handful of counts. V and J are TRBV7-9 and TRBJ1-1, with D maybe TRBD1 (6 bases). CDR1 and CDR2 from the germline V gene are SEHNR and FQNEAQ (reference sequence). V lost 5 bases and J lost 6, with 22 bases in between. The CDR3 is 16 amino acids. The CDR3 DNA is TGTGCCAGCAGCCGTCAGGTTTGGGGGGCAAGAGCTGAAGCTTTCTTT. It specifies CASSRQVWGARAEAFF.

The chain recombines TRBV2 with TRBJ2-7, with 13 bases lining up with TRBD2. This CDR3 region has 17 residues. J was trimmed by 2 bases and V by 4 bases; bases with no gene match: 8. CDR1 and CDR2 (germline): SNHLY, FYNNEI. The CDR3 DNA reads TGTGCCAGCAGTGCATCCGGGACTAGCGGGGCCCCCTACGAGCAGTACTTC. Translation: CASSASGTSGAPYEQYF.

This clonotype was detected only a few times. The genes are TRBV19 and TRBJ2-2; 12 bases are a match to TRBD2. From germline, CDR1 is LNHDA and CDR2 SQIVND (reference sequence). The CDR3 totals 15 residues. The trim removed 5 bases at V and 6 bases at J, leaving 4 bases unmatched. CDR3 in DNA: TGTGCCAGTAGTTATCTAGCGGGAGGGGCCGGGGAGCTGTTTTTT. It yields the protein CASSYLAGGAGELFF.

This chain uses TRBV7-9 with TRBJ1-4, with D possibly being TRBD1 (5 bases). The CDR3 length is 17 residues. The V end was cut by 0 bases, the J end by 7 bases, with 18 bases between. CDR1 SEHNR and CDR2 FQNEAQ come from the germline V gene (reference sequence). The CDR3 reads CASSLAGGRGGVEKLFF. CDR3 in DNA: TGTGCCAGCAGCTTAGCTGGGGGTAGGGGTGGTGTTGAAAAACTGTTTTTT.

A word on this clonotype: At one end, the junction sequence differs from germline, possibly due to a read error. The CDR3 nucleotides are TGTGCCAGCAGCTTACAGGCTCCTTACACTGGAGCTTTCTTT. Protein product: CASSLQAPYTGAFF. This sequence joins TRBV2 and TRBJ1-1; tentative D call: TRBD1 (5 bases). This CDR3 comprises 14 residues. Per the germline V gene, CDR1 is SNHLY and CDR2 is FYNNEI.

This clonotype was detected a few times. The rearrangement uses TRBV6-5 and TRBJ1-1; D not certain. This CDR3 has 15 residues. The ends were cut back, 2 bases at V and 4 bases at J, with 14 bases in the middle. Germline CDR1 reads MNHEY; CDR2 reads SVGAGI. This CDR3 is CASSYGGKESTEAFF. The CDR3 nucleotides are TGTGCCAGCAGTTACGGCGGGAAGGAAAGCACTGAAGCTTTCTTT.

This clonotype was recorded many times. The V gene is TRBV20-1, the J gene TRBJ2-5; 10 bases map to TRBD2. Germline assignment: CDR1 DFQATT and CDR2 SNEGSKA (reference sequence). The length of the CDR3 is 13 residues. The CDR3 here is CSARTSGQETQYF. CDR3 in DNA: TGCAGCGCACGGACTAGCGGCCAAGAGACCCAGTACTTC.

This clonotype was recorded many times. The CDR3 DNA follows: TGTGCCAGCAGCCCCCTCGACAGGGGGTTAGGAAACACCATATATTTT. Encoded protein: CASSPLDRGLGNTIYF. The chain has TRBV7-6 and TRBJ1-3, with 9 bases matching TRBD1. Germline CDR1 is SGHVS and CDR2 is FNYEAQ. This CDR3 contains 16 residues. V shed 5 bases and J 4 bases; nucleotides not matched to a gene: 9.

The chain joins TRBV29-1 to TRBJ2-5; no reliable D call. Trimming took off 4 bases at V and 4 bases at J, with 4 bases between the two ends. The germline gives CDR1 SQVTM, CDR2 ANQGSEA. The CDR3 has 10 residues. The CDR3 DNA is TGCAGCGTTGGACTAGAGACCCAGTACTTC. Its translation is CSVGLETQYF.

In this sample, this clonotype turned up once. The chain is built from TRBV10-2 and TRBJ1-3; D uncertain. The germline V gene has CDR1 WSHSY and CDR2 SAAADI. The CDR3 has 14 residues. V was cut by 3 bases and J by 7 bases, with 13 bases left in between. The CDR3 bases are TGCGCCAGCAGTGACGAGACACTTCGGAACACCATATATTTT. As protein: CASSDETLRNTIYF.